What follows describes a single T cell receptor beta chain. What it recognizes is unknown. The data were taken from a study of blood T cells in healthy people across ages. Through a sample-barcoded 5' primer and a J-beta primer mix, a second PCR was run for roughly 6 to 11 cycles. TCRdb used MiXCR to reprocess the 5' RACE reads, holding one entry per CDR3 protein. The sample gives hundreds of thousands of distinct CDR3 sequences, roughly 48% of which show up once; about 22% is in the top ten. Every sample had a minimum of 6 million PBMCs isolated. The CDR3 is 13 amino acids. V gave up 1 base and J gave up 4 bases, with 5 bases separating them. Study conclusions and caveats: Aged donors had fewer naive CD4+ cells and lower diversity than long-lived donors.

The genes are TRBV12-3 or TRBV12-4 and TRBJ2-1; the D is unclear. Sequencing input: blood. The receptor was isolated from an elderly man in good health. The CDR3 loop is CASSLVQYNEQFF. CDR3 nucleotide sequence: TGTGCCAGCAGTTTAGTCCAGTACAATGAGCAGTTCTTC.